Listed here are 2 T cell receptor beta chains from one sample, sequenced in a study of Tregs in tolerant kidney transplant recipients. Assay used: immunoSEQ multiplex PCR; TCRdb lists only in-frame clones, some missing. This sample has under 100,000 clones, with approximately 90% found just once. The sequenced sample was CD8+ T cells from blood. The receptor source for this set is a human donor in good health.

The gene calls are TRBV27 and TRBJ1-2; TRBD1 agrees at 7 bases. CDR1 is MNHEY and CDR2 is SMNVEV in the germline V gene (reference sequence). V shed 6 bases and J 5 bases; nucleotides not matched to a gene: 9. This CDR3 contains 14 residues. CDR3 DNA: TGTGCCAGCAGGACAGGGTTAGGAGGGTATGGCTACACCTTC. It translates to CASRTGLGGYGYTF.

In its sample, this clone was seen once. The chain couples TRBV9 to TRBJ2-5, with D possibly TRBD1 on 6 matching bases. The germline V and J ends were trimmed by 2 bases and 4 bases, with 15 bases remaining between them. The CDR3 runs to 15 residues. From germline, CDR1 is SGDLS and CDR2 YYNGEE. The CDR3 DNA sequence: TGTGCCAGCAGCGTGGGGACATCCCTCGGAGAGACCCAGTACTTC. Its protein product is CASSVGTSLGETQYF.